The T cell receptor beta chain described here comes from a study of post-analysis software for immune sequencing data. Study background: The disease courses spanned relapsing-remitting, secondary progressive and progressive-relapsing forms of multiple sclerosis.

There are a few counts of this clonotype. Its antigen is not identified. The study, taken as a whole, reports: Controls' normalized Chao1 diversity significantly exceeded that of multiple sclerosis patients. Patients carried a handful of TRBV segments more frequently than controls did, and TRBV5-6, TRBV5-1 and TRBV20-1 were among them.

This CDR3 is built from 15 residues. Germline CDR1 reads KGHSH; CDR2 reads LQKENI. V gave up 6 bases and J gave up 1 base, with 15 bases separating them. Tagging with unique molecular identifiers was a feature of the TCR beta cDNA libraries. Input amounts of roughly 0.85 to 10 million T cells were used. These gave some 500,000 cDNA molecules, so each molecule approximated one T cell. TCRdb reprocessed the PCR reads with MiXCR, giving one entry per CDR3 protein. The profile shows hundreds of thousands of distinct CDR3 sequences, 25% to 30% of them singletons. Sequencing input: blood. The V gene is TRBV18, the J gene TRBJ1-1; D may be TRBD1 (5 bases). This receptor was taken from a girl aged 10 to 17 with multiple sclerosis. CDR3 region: CASSLGGRTNTEAFF. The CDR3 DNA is TGTGCCAGCTCTCTGGGGGGACGGACGAACACTGAAGCTTTCTTT.